Below are 23 T cell receptor beta chains sequenced from a single sample in a study of CD8 T cells in ankylosing spondylitis. Study-level results: A TCR beta motif of eight highly homologous variants appeared characteristic of ankylosing spondylitis blood.

From the 5' RACE reads, TCRdb called clonotypes with MiXCR, one entry per CDR3 protein. The sample contains roughly 490,000 distinct CDR3 sequences, about 5.4% of which appear only once. No antigens are known for them. The sequenced material came from blood, either unsorted or a sorted T cell fraction (not recorded which). These receptor sequences come from a male donor with ankylosing spondylitis.

This clonotype was seen many times. This chain links TRBV20-1 with TRBJ2-1; a weak D match, TRBD1 (6 bases). This CDR3 is built from 15 residues. Germline CDR1 DFQATT, CDR2 SNEGSKA (reference sequence). Trimming shortened V by 3 bases and J by 2 bases, and 14 bases separated the two germline ends. CDR3 nucleotides: TGCAGTGCTAGTGGACAGATTGGACCCTACAATGAGCAGTTCTTC. It yields the protein CSASGQIGPYNEQFF.

This clonotype was picked up many times. V gene TRBV15 combines with J gene TRBJ2-2; D call uncertain. Looked up from germline, CDR1 is LNHNV and CDR2 is YYDKDF (reference sequence). The CDR3 has 15 amino acids. Trimming shortened V by 8 bases and J by 5 bases, and 18 bases separated the two germline ends. CDR3 protein: CATPRTPGRTGELFF. The CDR3 DNA is TGTGCCACCCCTAGAACCCCAGGCCGTACCGGGGAGCTGTTTTTT. The entire variable domain, with the rest obtained from reference TRBV15 and TRBJ2-2, is as follows: DAMVIQNPRYQVTQFGKPVTLSCSQTLNHNVMYWYQQKSSQAPKLLFHYYDKDFNNEADTPDNFQSRRPNTSFCFLDIRSPGLGDTAMYLCATPRTPGRTGELFFGEGSRLTVL.

This clonotype showed up many times. V usage is TRBV27 and J usage is TRBJ2-3; D assignment may be TRBD1 or TRBD2 (5 bases each). Trimming left V 3 bases short and J 2 bases short, with 9 bases between. Germline V gives CDR1 MNHEY, CDR2 SMNVEV (reference sequence). CDR3 length: 14 amino acids. CDR3 bases: TGTGCCAGCAGTTTCTGGGGGAACACAGATACGCAGTATTTT. It translates to CASSFWGNTDTQYF.

This clonotype came up many times. The chain has TRBV15 and TRBJ2-1, with 9 bases aligning to TRBD2. V shed 5 bases, J shed 8 bases, and the junction held 4 bases outside the gene matches. Germline assignment: CDR1 LNHNV and CDR2 YYDKDF (reference sequence). CDR3 length equals 13 residues. The CDR3: CATSRGRAYEQFF. DNA for the CDR3: TGTGCCACCAGCCGCGGGAGGGCTTATGAGCAGTTCTTC.

Ten or more counts support this clonotype. The chain joins TRBV4-3 to TRBJ2-1; TRBD2 is a possible D gene (6 bases). The CDR3 has 17 amino acids. The germline V gene encodes CDR1 LGHNA and CDR2 YSLEER. With 0 bases removed from V and 9 bases from J, the gap between germline ends came to 21 bases. CDR3 nucleotide sequence: TGCGCCAGCAGCCAAGAATCTTATTCGGGAGAGAGGGGTGAGCAGTTCTTC. This translates into CASSQESYSGERGEQFF.

This clonotype was found many times. V and J are TRBV3-1 and TRBJ2-3; D gene uncertain. The V and J ends lost 2 bases and 2 bases respectively, with 11 bases between them. CDR1 and CDR2 from the germline V gene are LGHDT and YNNKEL (reference sequence). This CDR3 region has 15 residues. CDR3 in DNA: TGTGCCAGCAGCCAAAAAAGGCTATTCACAGATACGCAGTATTTT. Its protein product is CASSQKRLFTDTQYF.

This clonotype was counted only a few times. The chain joins TRBV18 to TRBJ2-3; D is uncertain. The germline CDR1 and CDR2 sequences are KGHSH and LQKENI. V shed 6 bases and J shed 6 bases, with 13 bases lying between them. The length of the CDR3 is 13 residues. The CDR3 region is CASSPHPQDTQYF. The CDR3 nucleotides are TGTGCCAGCTCGCCCCATCCACAGGATACGCAGTATTTT.

This clonotype was counted ten times or more. The V call is TRBV20-1, the J call TRBJ2-3; a weak D match, TRBD2 (6 bases). Germline CDR1 reads DFQATT; CDR2 reads SNEGSKA (reference sequence). The CDR3 contains 14 residues. The V and J ends lost 1 base and 2 bases respectively, with 10 bases between them. The CDR3 DNA sequence: TGCAGTGCTAGAGTGGGCGGGGTCACAGATACGCAGTATTTT. It codes for CSARVGGVTDTQYF.

This clonotype was seen at least ten times. The gene calls are TRBV7-9 and TRBJ1-2; D gene ambiguous. Germline CDR1 is SEHNR and CDR2 is FQNEAQ (reference sequence). There are 12 residues in the CDR3. The ends were cut back, 1 base at V and 6 bases at J, with 6 bases in the middle. The CDR3 loop reads CASSLGGHGYTF. The CDR3 DNA sequence: TGTGCCAGCAGCTTAGGAGGGCATGGCTACACCTTC.

This clonotype was seen a few times. V and J are TRBV20-1 and TRBJ1-4, with TRBD1 matching over 8 bases. Germline V lookup: CDR1 DFQATT, CDR2 SNEGSKA (reference sequence). The CDR3 contains 16 residues. Germline trimming cut 5 bases from V and 2 bases from J; bases unmatched to any gene: 10. The CDR3 nucleotides are TGCAGTGCTTACCGTCAACCAGGGGGCACTAATGAAAAACTGTTTTTT. Amino acid sequence: CSAYRQPGGTNEKLFF.

This clonotype was counted a few times. The chain carries TRBV18 and TRBJ2-2; unclear D gene. CDR3 length: 14 residues. Trimming took 0 bases from V and 6 from J, leaving 8 bases between them. Germline CDR1 KGHSH, CDR2 LQKENI. CDR3 sequence (DNA): TGTGCCAGCTCACCACCGAGTCTTGCCGGGGAGCTGTTTTTT. Amino acid sequence: CASSPPSLAGELFF.

This clonotype appeared many times. The rearrangement uses TRBV12-3 or TRBV12-4 and TRBJ2-3; no firm D call. The CDR3 totals 13 residues. The ends were cut back, 6 bases at V and 5 bases at J, with 12 bases in the middle. The CDR3 here is CASRPPVGDTQYF. In DNA form, the CDR3 reads TGTGCCAGCAGGCCCCCAGTAGGAGATACGCAGTATTTT.

This clonotype was seen at least ten times. The gene calls are TRBV20-1 and TRBJ1-2; TRBD1 aligns across 9 bases. This CDR3 has 13 amino acids. Germline V lookup: CDR1 DFQATT, CDR2 SNEGSKA (reference sequence). V lost 6 bases, J lost 4 bases, and 6 bases stayed unmatched. CDR3 protein: CSARQGGSYGYTF. DNA of the CDR3: TGCAGTGCCAGACAGGGGGGGTCCTATGGCTACACCTTC.

The chain links TRBV6-1 to TRBJ2-7, with 9 bases fitting TRBD1. The ends lost 6 bases at V and 3 bases at J; junction bases unmatched: 9. CDR3 length equals 15 residues. CDR1 is MNHNS, CDR2 SASEGT, per germline. CDR3: CASRETGGSYYEQYF. In nucleotides, the CDR3 is TGTGCCAGCAGGGAGACAGGGGGGAGCTACTACGAGCAGTACTTC.

Ten or more counts support this clonotype. The V gene is TRBV12-3 or TRBV12-4, the J gene TRBJ2-5; no reliable D call. Trimming left V 5 bases short and J 0 bases short, with 16 bases between. CDR3 size: 16 residues. In DNA, the CDR3 is TGTGCCAGCAGTCCGACTGGATCGTACTACCAAGAGACCCAGTACTTC. Protein sequence: CASSPTGSYYQETQYF.

This clonotype was counted between two and nine times. J is TRBJ2-1 and V is TRBV4-1; weak D call: TRBD1 (5 bases). Deletions cut 1 base from V and 4 bases from J, with 17 bases between. Germline CDR1 is MGHRA and CDR2 is YSYEKL. The CDR3 has 17 residues. The CDR3 DNA reads as TGCGCCAGCAGCCAAGTGTGGGGAAGGGGCCAATACAATGAGCAGTTCTTC. Its translation: CASSQVWGRGQYNEQFF.

This clonotype was picked up a small number of times. The chain employs TRBV5-6 and TRBJ2-5, with 7 bases lining up with TRBD2. This CDR3 is 13 amino acids long. The germline CDR1 and CDR2 sequences are SGHDT and YYEEEE. The V and J ends lost 2 bases and 4 bases, in that order; junction bases with no gene match: 2. The CDR3 nucleotides read TGTGCCAGCAGCTTCCCGGGGGGAGAGACCCAGTACTTC. Its protein product is CASSFPGGETQYF.

In this sample, this clonotype turned up many times. The V call is TRBV24-1, the J call TRBJ2-1; 10 bases agree with TRBD2. V gave up 5 bases and J gave up 3 bases; unmatched junction bases: 6. Germline V lookup: CDR1 KGHDR, CDR2 SFDVKD. The CDR3 sequence is 16 residues long. CDR3 amino acids: CATSARTSGIYNEQFF. CDR3 in DNA: TGTGCCACCAGTGCTCGGACTAGCGGAATCTACAATGAGCAGTTCTTC.

This clonotype was found many times. The chain couples TRBV5-1 to TRBJ2-3; 7 bases align to TRBD2. This CDR3 comprises 16 residues. Unmatched junction bases numbered 4, after V lost 0 bases and J lost 0 bases. Germline V gene sequence: CDR1 SGHRS, CDR2 YFSETQ. CDR3 sequence: CASSLESGLSTDTQYF. The CDR3 DNA reads TGCGCCAGCAGCTTGGAATCGGGACTAAGCACAGATACGCAGTATTTT.

The chain joins TRBV9 to TRBJ2-5, with D perhaps TRBD2 (6 bases). V gave up 4 bases and J gave up 1 base, with 14 bases separating them. CDR3 length equals 15 residues. CDR1 is SGDLS and CDR2 is YYNGEE in the germline V gene. This chain's CDR3 is CASSPSGLFQETQYF. CDR3 nucleotides: TGTGCCAGCAGCCCGAGCGGGCTATTCCAAGAGACCCAGTACTTC.

Ten or more counts support this clonotype. This chain links TRBV10-3 with TRBJ2-3; D call uncertain. Germline loops: CDR1 ENHRY, CDR2 SYGVKD. The CDR3 is 14 amino acids. The V end lost 3 bases, the J end lost 1 base, and 8 bases lay between the germline ends. Written as DNA, the CDR3 is TGTGCCATCAGTGATGTCAGACGCACAGATACGCAGTATTTT. This encodes CAISDVRRTDTQYF.

This clonotype was seen ten or more times. V usage is TRBV7-6 and J usage is TRBJ2-7, with 9 nucleotides matching TRBD1. CDR3 length: 18 residues. J lost 2 bases, V lost 6 bases, and 17 bases had no gene match. Germline CDR1 reads SGHVS; CDR2 reads FNYEAQ. The CDR3 reads CASSQPGTGLGGTYEQYF. CDR3 nucleotides: TGTGCCAGCAGTCAACCTGGGACAGGGCTAGGAGGTACCTACGAGCAGTACTTC.

The V gene is TRBV13, the J gene TRBJ2-1, with no clear D. V lost 1 base and J lost 7, with 20 bases in between. CDR1 and CDR2 from the germline V gene are PRHDT and FYEKMQ (reference sequence). The CDR3 sequence is 17 residues long. DNA of the CDR3: TGTGCCAGCAGCTTAGAGGTGGGCCCTCGAATGAGGAATGAGCAGTTCTTC. It yields the protein CASSLEVGPRMRNEQFF.